A selection of T cell receptor beta chains follows, all from one sample in a study of blood T cell repertoires in COVID-19. Sequencing used immunoSEQ multiplex PCR; TCRdb keeps in-frame clones, though not all of them. The sample lists about 150,000 clones, roughly nine tenths occurring once. Material: peripheral blood. Receptor source: a woman between 70 and 85 years old with acute or convalescent COVID-19. CDR3s include the opening cysteine and the closing phenylalanine or tryptophan. D genes are given only for firm matches. The size field is filled for only some rows; it gives once, few, many or a size class.

v_gene,d_gene,abundance,j_gene,CDR3aa,CDR3nt
TRBV9,TRBD1,-,TRBJ1-2,CASSVIEEGQGPRKKRGYTF,TGTGCCAGCAGCGTAATCGAAGAGGGACAGGGACCCCGCAAGAAGCGTGGCTACACCTTC
TRBV12-3/TRBV12-4,-,-,TRBJ2-3,CASSSAGLPYF,TGTGCCAGCAGTTCGGCCGGACTCCCGTATTTT
TRBV15,-,-,TRBJ1-5,CATGGRASPNQPQHF,TGTGCCACCGGGGGGAGGGCAAGCCCCAATCAGCCCCAGCATTTT
TRBV19,-,-,TRBJ1-3,CASSTGGLNTIYF,TGTGCCAGTAGTACCGGGGGATTAAACACCATATATTTT
TRBV13,-,-,TRBJ1-1,CASSLGSGPMNTEAFF,TGTGCCAGCAGCTTAGGCAGCGGGCCCATGAACACTGAAGCTTTCTTT
TRBV7-3,TRBD1,few,TRBJ2-2,CASSQDRGTGELFF,TGTGCCAGCAGCCAGGACAGGGGTACCGGGGAGCTGTTTTTT
TRBV27,TRBD1,-,TRBJ1-2,CASSFQGDRGYSGYGYTF,TGTGCCAGCAGTTTCCAAGGGGACAGGGGTTACTCGGGCTATGGCTACACCTTC
TRBV3-1/TRBV3-2,-,-,TRBJ2-1,CASSQDWLERGLGHNEQFF,TGTGCCAGCAGCCAAGATTGGTTGGAAAGGGGTTTGGGGCACAATGAGCAGTTCTTC
TRBV9,-,-,TRBJ1-2,CASAANYGYTF,TGTGCCAGCGCAGCTAACTATGGCTACACCTTC
TRBV7-2,TRBD2,few,TRBJ2-5,CASSRRTSGVLETQYF,TGTGCCAGCAGCCGCAGGACTAGCGGGGTATTGGAGACCCAGTACTTC
TRBV18,TRBD1,-,TRBJ1-2,CASSLDSTGIGGYTF,TGTGCCAGCTCACTAGACTCGACAGGGATTGGCGGCTACACCTTC
TRBV15,-,-,TRBJ1-4,CATSRDRVWGEKLFF,TGTGCCACCAGCAGAGACAGGGTTTGGGGTGAAAAACTGTTTTTT
TRBV18,-,-,TRBJ1-1,CASSPQDMNTEAFF,TGTGCCAGCTCACCTCAGGACATGAACACTGAAGCTTTCTTT
TRBV11-2,-,-,TRBJ1-2,CASSFGGDYGYTF,TGTGCCAGCAGCTTTGGGGGCGACTATGGCTACACCTTC
TRBV29-1,-,-,TRBJ1-1,CSGLGAGRTEAFF,TGCAGCGGATTGGGGGCAGGACGCACTGAAGCTTTCTTT
TRBV7-2,TRBD1,-,TRBJ2-1,CASSPVRTGAYNEQFF,TGTGCCAGCAGCCCAGTGAGGACAGGGGCCTACAATGAGCAGTTCTTC
TRBV30,-,-,TRBJ1-5,CAWSPRGISNQPQHF,TGTGCCTGGAGTCCACGAGGGATTAGCAATCAGCCCCAGCATTTT
TRBV6-1,-,-,TRBJ1-4,CASSENFVSPLEKLFF,TGTGCCAGCAGTGAAAACTTTGTGTCCCCCCTGGAAAAACTGTTTTTT